The next 30 T cell receptor beta chains were all read from a single sample in a study of CD8+ T cells in alopecia areata. As the sequencing template, cDNA was produced by extracting RNA and reverse transcribing it. Some clones are missing from TCRdb's copy, which holds only in-frame ones; the method was immunoSEQ multiplex PCR. The sample holds around 270,000 clones, about three fifths seen once. The treatment denotes: oral pan-JAK inhibitor, 5-10 mg twice daily. The starting material was CD4+ T cells sorted from blood, obtained at week 24, from a patient treated with tofacitinib. The receptors were gathered from a human donor with alopecia areata.

The chain uses TRBV7-6 and TRBJ2-3, with a possible D match to TRBD2 (7 bases). This CDR3 contains 21 residues. Trimming removed 1 base at V and 0 bases at J, with 26 bases between. CDR1 and CDR2 (germline): SGHVS, FNYEAQ. CDR3 nucleotide sequence: TGTGCCAGCAGCTTAGGGGGGAGGGGACAACGGTTCGCTTCTAGCACAGATACGCAGTATTTT. Translation: CASSLGGRGQRFASSTDTQYF.

V is TRBV30 and J is TRBJ2-7; 7 nucleotides line up with TRBD1. Germline-derived CDR1 and CDR2 are GTSNPN and SVGIG (reference sequence). V shed 8 bases, J shed 7 bases, and the junction held 8 bases outside the gene matches. CDR3 length equals 11 residues. CDR3 sequence (DNA): TGTGCCGTCGGACAGGCTGGGGAGCAGTACTTC. It yields the protein CAVGQAGEQYF.

This clone was seen a few times. The genes are TRBV29-1 and TRBJ2-7; tentatively, D is TRBD1 or TRBD2 (5 bases each). There are 13 residues in the CDR3. Trimming took off 6 bases at V and 3 bases at J, with 15 bases between the two ends. Germline V lookup: CDR1 SQVTM, CDR2 ANQGSEA. This CDR3 is CSVKTTGGYEQYF. The CDR3 bases are TGCAGCGTCAAGACTACTGGGGGCTACGAGCAGTACTTC.

The chain recombines TRBV7-9 with TRBJ2-5; D gene unclear. Deletions cut 1 base from V and 3 bases from J, with 21 bases between. The germline CDR1 and CDR2 sequences are SEHNR and FQNEAQ (reference sequence). This CDR3 comprises 18 residues. CDR3 nucleotides: TGTGCCAGCAGCTTAGTATACGGCGCCCTAACTGGGGAAGAGACCCAGTACTTC. Translation gives CASSLVYGALTGEETQYF. Complete variable domain (other parts from reference TRBV7-9 and TRBJ2-5): DTGVSQNPRHKITKRGQNVTFRCDPISEHNRLYWYRQTLGQGPEFLTYFQNEAQLEKSRLLSDRFSAERPKGSFSTLEIQRTEQGDSAMYLCASSLVYGALTGEETQYFGPGTRLLVL.

The CDR3 sequence: CASSLGGGVWANVLTF. Here the CDR3 DNA reads TGTGCCAGCAGCTTGGGGGGCGGTGTCTGGGCCAACGTCCTGACTTTC. The chain carries TRBV5-5 and TRBJ2-6; D may be TRBD1 (5 bases). The CDR3 totals 16 residues. With 0 bases removed from V and 5 bases from J, the gap between germline ends came to 12 bases. CDR1 and CDR2 (germline): SGHKS, YYEKEE (reference sequence).

The chain joins TRBV10-3 to TRBJ1-1; TRBD1 aligns across 8 bases. Germline CDR1 is ENHRY and CDR2 is SYGVKD. The CDR3 runs to 11 residues. V lost 4 bases to trimming and J lost 8 bases; unmatched junction nucleotides: 0. This CDR3 reads CAISGTGEAFF. As DNA, the CDR3 is TGTGCCATCAGTGGGACAGGGGAAGCTTTCTTT.

This sequence joins TRBV10-3 and TRBJ2-5, with D perhaps TRBD1 (6 bases). Germline V gives CDR1 ENHRY, CDR2 SYGVKD. The CDR3 totals 14 residues. V lost 2 bases and J 3 bases, leaving 10 bases between the germline ends. CDR3 coding DNA: TGTGCCATCAGTGAGAGAGGGGGAGAAGAGACCCAGTACTTC. Protein product: CAISERGGEETQYF.

The chain combines TRBV30 with TRBJ2-3; TRBD1 agrees at 8 bases. This CDR3 comprises 15 residues. The J segment lost 4 bases and the V segment lost 0 bases, leaving 6 bases of the junction unmatched. Germline CDR1 reads GTSNPN; CDR2 reads SVGIG (reference sequence). The CDR3 loop is CAWSVPGGVPDTQYF. CDR3 bases: TGTGCCTGGAGTGTACCAGGGGGCGTCCCAGATACGCAGTATTTT.

The genes are TRBV5-6 and TRBJ2-3, with a weak D call TRBD2 (5 bases). Trimming took off 4 bases at V and 0 bases at J, with 9 bases between the two ends. The V gene's germline CDR1 is SGHDT and CDR2 YYEEEE. The CDR3 has 14 residues. This CDR3 reads CASSPRTSTDTQYF. The CDR3, as DNA: TGTGCCAGCAGCCCTCGGACTAGCACAGATACGCAGTATTTT.

This clone has a handful of counts. The chain couples TRBV2 to TRBJ2-6, with no clear D. Germline V CDR1 and CDR2: SNHLY, FYNNEI. CDR3 length equals 16 residues. V dropped 5 bases and J dropped 0 bases, with 11 bases sitting between them. CDR3 nucleotides: TGTGCCAGCAGTAAAGAATTCAGCTCTGGGGCCAACGTCCTGACTTTC. It codes for CASSKEFSSGANVLTF.

This chain uses TRBV10-3 with TRBJ1-1; D remains unclear. V gave up 11 bases and J gave up 0 bases, with 10 bases separating them. The CDR3 runs 12 residues. Per the germline V gene, CDR1 is ENHRY and CDR2 is SYGVKD. CDR3 nucleotides: TGTGCCTCCTCCACAGTGAACACTGAAGCTTTCTTT. This sequence encodes CASSTVNTEAFF.

The chain combines TRBV9 with TRBJ2-3, with D possibly TRBD2 on 5 matching bases. CDR3 length: 14 amino acids. V lost 0 bases, J lost 3 bases, and 8 bases lay in between. Germline V gives CDR1 SGDLS, CDR2 YYNGEE. The CDR3 DNA reads as TGTGCCAGCAGCGTAGATCCGGGGACAGATACGCAGTATTTT. This gives the protein CASSVDPGTDTQYF.

This clone was seen more than once but under ten times. This rearrangement joins TRBV25-1 to TRBJ1-3; D is possibly TRBD1 (5 bases). Germline CDR1 and CDR2: MGHDK and SYGVNS. The V and J ends lost 7 bases and 4 bases respectively, with 17 bases between them. The CDR3 spans 15 residues. The CDR3 reads CASTRQSSSGNTIYF. The CDR3 DNA follows: TGTGCCAGCACCCGACAGAGTTCATCCGGAAACACCATATATTTT. Full variable domain (remainder filled in from reference TRBV25-1 and TRBJ1-3): EADIYQTPRYLVIGTGKKITLECSQTMGHDKMYWYQQDPGMELHLIHYSYGVNSTEKGDLSSESTVSRIRTEHFPLTLESARPSHTSQYLCASTRQSSSGNTIYFGEGSWLTVV.

As to this clone: Other DNA sequences within the sample encode an identical CDR3. This rearrangement joins TRBV5-1 to TRBJ1-5; TRBD1 might be the D (6 bases). The ends were cut back, 0 bases at V and 0 bases at J, with 7 bases in the middle. This CDR3 has 15 amino acids. Germline CDR1 is SGHRS and CDR2 is YFSETQ. Here the CDR3 reads CASSLGTVSNQPQHF. CDR3 sequence (DNA): TGCGCCAGCAGCTTGGGGACAGTTAGCAATCAGCCCCAGCATTTT.

This sequence joins TRBV7-6 and TRBJ2-5; D is undetermined. The J call may be wrong; the DNA end is better matched by TRBJ2-7. The CDR3 contains 12 residues. Per germline, CDR1 SGHVS and CDR2 FNYEAQ. This CDR3 reads CASSLAHNEQYF. CDR3 bases: TGTGCCAGCAGCTTAGCGCACAACGAGCAGTACTTC.

The CDR3 sequence is CASSLGLTPQTQYF. In DNA form, the CDR3 reads TGTGCCAGCAGCCTTGGACTGACGCCCCAGACCCAGTACTTC. The chain links TRBV5-4 to TRBJ2-5; D may be TRBD2 (5 bases). The V and J ends lost 4 bases and 6 bases respectively, with 16 bases between them. Germline loops: CDR1 SGHNT, CDR2 YYREEE (reference sequence). This CDR3 has 14 amino acids.

This clone was seen a handful of times. The chain couples TRBV13 to TRBJ1-1; D ambiguous. Germline V CDR1 and CDR2: PRHDT, FYEKMQ (reference sequence). V lost 1 base and J lost 7, with 4 bases in between. The CDR3 has 11 residues. The CDR3 sequence is CASSLVSEAFF. In DNA form, the CDR3 reads TGTGCCAGCAGCTTAGTCAGTGAAGCTTTCTTT.

V and J are TRBV30 and TRBJ2-7; D gene uncertain. The CDR3 runs 12 residues. Deletions cut 5 bases from V and 2 bases from J, with 10 bases between. Germline values: CDR1 GTSNPN, CDR2 SVGIG (reference sequence). The CDR3 coding sequence is TGTGCCTGGGGGTCCCTAACCTACGAGCAGTACTTC. Translated: CAWGSLTYEQYF.

Only a few counts were recorded for this clone. The rearrangement joins TRBV5-6 to TRBJ1-2, with D perhaps matching TRBD1 (5 bases). The V and J ends lost 1 base and 5 bases respectively, with 9 bases between them. Germline CDR1 and CDR2: SGHDT and YYEEEE. This CDR3 has 13 amino acids. Written as DNA, the CDR3 is TGTGCCAGCAGCTTGTACAGGACGTATGGCTACACCTTC. Translation gives CASSLYRTYGYTF.

This clone was seen just once. The V gene is TRBV28, the J gene TRBJ1-5, with TRBD1 matching over 7 bases. Germline V lookup: CDR1 MDHEN, CDR2 SYDVKM. V trimming: 6 bases; J trimming: 6 bases; junction bases outside the gene matches: 8. The CDR3 covers 14 residues. The CDR3 sequence is CASSQTGLSQPQHF. The CDR3 coding sequence is TGTGCCAGCAGCCAGACAGGGTTGAGTCAGCCCCAGCATTTT.

The CDR3 DNA is TGTGCCAGCAGTCAAGACAGGAGTTACTACGAGCAGTACTTC. Translation: CASSQDRSYYEQYF. The genes are TRBV2 and TRBJ2-7; the D gene is possibly TRBD1 (6 bases). V was pared by 5 bases and J by 3 bases, with 14 bases between. This CDR3 has 14 amino acids. The germline gives CDR1 SNHLY, CDR2 FYNNEI.

The chain uses TRBV28 and TRBJ1-2, with unresolved D. CDR3 size: 14 residues. CDR1 MDHEN and CDR2 SYDVKM come from the germline V gene. V shed 2 bases and J shed 2 bases, with 9 bases lying between them. As DNA, the CDR3 is TGTGCCAGCAGTTTAATGGGTGGGAACTATGGCTACACCTTC. Encoded protein: CASSLMGGNYGYTF.

The chain joins TRBV5-1 to TRBJ2-7, with 10 positions matching TRBD1. The CDR3 is 14 amino acids. Germline trimming cut 5 bases from V and 7 bases from J; bases unmatched to any gene: 9. Germline V CDR1 and CDR2: SGHRS, YFSETQ. CDR3 sequence reads: CASSSDRGFREQYF. The CDR3 DNA reads TGCGCCAGCAGTTCGGACAGGGGGTTTAGAGAGCAGTACTTC.

This clone was found a few times. The chain is built from TRBV7-9 and TRBJ1-6, with D perhaps matching TRBD1 (5 bases). Trimming pared 6 bases from V and 0 bases from J, leaving 18 bases between. The CDR3 consists of 18 residues. CDR1 is SEHNR and CDR2 is FQNEAQ in the germline V gene (reference sequence). The CDR3 loop is CASSAQGVSYSYNSPLHF. Here the CDR3 DNA reads TGTGCCAGCAGTGCCCAGGGCGTGAGCTACTCCTATAATTCACCCCTCCACTTT.

This clone was observed a handful of times. The V gene is TRBV11-2, the J gene TRBJ2-3, with TRBD2 identical over 13 bases. The germline V gene encodes CDR1 SGHAT and CDR2 FQNNGV. The CDR3 spans 18 residues. V trimming: 7 bases; J trimming: 0 bases; junction bases outside the gene matches: 10. The CDR3 DNA is TGTGCCAGCACCCCCGGGGGACTAGCGGGGTGGAGCACAGATACGCAGTATTTT. Translated: CASTPGGLAGWSTDTQYF.

This clone was detected a few times. The CDR3 DNA reads as TGTGCCAGCAGCCTATGGGATCGTCAGTTCTTC. This gives the protein CASSLWDRQFF. The chain links TRBV28 to TRBJ2-1, with unresolved D. The germline V gene has CDR1 MDHEN and CDR2 SYDVKM. The CDR3 is made up of 11 amino acids. V lost 6 bases and J 13 bases, leaving 13 bases between the germline ends.

This clone has more than one count but fewer than ten. The chain carries TRBV29-1 and TRBJ1-2, with a weak D call TRBD1 (6 bases). V gave up 4 bases and J gave up 6 bases, with 18 bases separating them. Germline assignment: CDR1 SQVTM and CDR2 ANQGSEA. This CDR3 comprises 14 residues. The CDR3 bases are TGCAGCGTTGGATCTAGAACAGGGCATCATGGCTACACCTTC. This codes for CSVGSRTGHHGYTF. The full variable domain, completed using reference TRBV29-1 and TRBJ1-2, is SAVISQKPSRDICQRGTSLTIQCQVDSQVTMMFWYRQQPGQSLTLIATANQGSEATYESGFVIDKFPISRPNLTFSTLTVSNMSPEDSSIYLCSVGSRTGHHGYTFGSGTRLTVV.

The chain joins TRBV9 to TRBJ2-5; perhaps TRBD2 as D (5 bases). CDR1 and CDR2 (germline): SGDLS, YYNGEE. The CDR3 loop spans 15 amino acids. V lost 0 bases, J lost 5 bases, and 14 bases lay in between. The CDR3 sequence: CASSVVGTWEETQYF. The CDR3 bases are TGTGCCAGCAGCGTAGTAGGAACGTGGGAGGAGACCCAGTACTTC.

The chain has TRBV5-1 and TRBJ1-1, with D possibly matching TRBD1 (5 bases). The CDR3 sequence is 14 residues long. CDR1 and CDR2 from the germline V gene are SGHRS and YFSETQ. V lost 3 bases, J lost 8 bases, and 17 bases lay in between. The CDR3 reads CASSWGTSTPEAFF. CDR3 nucleotides: TGCGCCAGCAGCTGGGGGACGTCCACGCCCGAAGCTTTCTTT.

This clone was picked up a small number of times. The chain carries TRBV28 and TRBJ2-3; no clear D. CDR1 and CDR2 (germline): MDHEN, SYDVKM. V shed 3 bases and J shed 3 bases, with 13 bases lying between them. The CDR3 is made up of 15 amino acids. CDR3 sequence: CASSFLVAETDTQYF. In DNA, the CDR3 is TGTGCCAGCAGTTTCCTAGTTGCTGAAACAGATACGCAGTATTTT.